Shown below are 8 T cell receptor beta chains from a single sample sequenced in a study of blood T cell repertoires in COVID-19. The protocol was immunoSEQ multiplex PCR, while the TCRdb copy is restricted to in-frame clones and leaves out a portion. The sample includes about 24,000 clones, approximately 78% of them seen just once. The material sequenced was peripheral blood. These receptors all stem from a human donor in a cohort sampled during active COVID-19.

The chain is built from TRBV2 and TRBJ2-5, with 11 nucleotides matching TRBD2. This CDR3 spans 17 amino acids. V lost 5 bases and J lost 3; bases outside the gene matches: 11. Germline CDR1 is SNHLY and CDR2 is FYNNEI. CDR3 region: CASSPLPGTSGKETQYF. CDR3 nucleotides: TGTGCCAGCAGTCCTCTCCCCGGGACTAGCGGAAAAGAGACCCAGTACTTC.

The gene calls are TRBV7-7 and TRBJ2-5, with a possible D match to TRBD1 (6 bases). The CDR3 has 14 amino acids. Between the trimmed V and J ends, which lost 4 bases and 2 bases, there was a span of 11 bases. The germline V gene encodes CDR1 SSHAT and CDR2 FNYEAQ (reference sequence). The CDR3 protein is CASSSTGRQETQYF. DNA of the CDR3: TGTGCCAGCAGCTCGACAGGTCGACAAGAGACCCAGTACTTC.

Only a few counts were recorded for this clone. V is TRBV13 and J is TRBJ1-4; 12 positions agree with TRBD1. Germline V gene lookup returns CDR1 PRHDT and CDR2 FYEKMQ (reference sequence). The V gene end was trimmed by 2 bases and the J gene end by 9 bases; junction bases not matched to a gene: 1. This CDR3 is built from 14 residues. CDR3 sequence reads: CASSLRDRGQKLFF. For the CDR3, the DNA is TGTGCCAGCAGCTTAAGGGACAGGGGGCAAAAACTGTTTTTT.

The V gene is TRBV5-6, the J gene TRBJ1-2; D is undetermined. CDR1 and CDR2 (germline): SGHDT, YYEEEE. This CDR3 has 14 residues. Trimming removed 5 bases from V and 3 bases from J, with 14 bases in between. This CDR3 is CASSEPRQHYGYTF. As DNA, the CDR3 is TGTGCCAGCAGTGAGCCGCGGCAGCACTATGGCTACACCTTC. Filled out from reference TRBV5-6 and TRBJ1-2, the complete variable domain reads DAGVTQSPTHLIKTRGQQVTLRCSPKSGHDTVSWYQQALGQGPQFIFQYYEEEERQRGNFPDRFSGHQFPNYSSELNVNALLLGDSALYLCASSEPRQHYGYTFGSGTRLTVV.

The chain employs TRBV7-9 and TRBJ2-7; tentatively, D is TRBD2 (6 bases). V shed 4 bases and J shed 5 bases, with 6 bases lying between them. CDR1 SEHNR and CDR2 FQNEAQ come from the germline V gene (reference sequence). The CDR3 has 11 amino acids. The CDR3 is CASSWGDEQYF. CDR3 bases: TGTGCCAGCAGCTGGGGGGACGAGCAGTACTTC.

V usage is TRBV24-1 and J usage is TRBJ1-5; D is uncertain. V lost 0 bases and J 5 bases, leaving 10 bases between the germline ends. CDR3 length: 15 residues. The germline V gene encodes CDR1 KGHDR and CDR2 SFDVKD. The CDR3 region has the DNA TGTGCCACCAGTGATTTGCTTGGGAGCCATCAGCCCCAGCATTTT. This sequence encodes CATSDLLGSHQPQHF.

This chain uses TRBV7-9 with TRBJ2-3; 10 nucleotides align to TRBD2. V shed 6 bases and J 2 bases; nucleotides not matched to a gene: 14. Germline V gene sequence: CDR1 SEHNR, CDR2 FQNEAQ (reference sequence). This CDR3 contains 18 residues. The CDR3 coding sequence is TGTGCCAGCAGTCCGCCGGCTAGCGGGGGCCCCTCCACAGATACGCAGTATTTT. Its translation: CASSPPASGGPSTDTQYF.

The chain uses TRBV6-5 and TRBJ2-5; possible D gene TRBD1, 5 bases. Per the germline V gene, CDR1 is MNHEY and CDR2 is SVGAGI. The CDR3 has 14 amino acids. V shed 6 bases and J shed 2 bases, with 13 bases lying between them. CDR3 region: CASRRNRKQETQYF. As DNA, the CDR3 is TGTGCCAGCAGACGGAACAGGAAACAAGAGACCCAGTACTTC.